The 4 T cell receptor beta chains below all came from one sample that was sequenced in a study of cytomegalovirus exposure and HLA in healthy donors. The PCR used 60 Vbeta and 13 Jbeta primers. Libraries were prepared by immunoSEQ multiplex PCR; TCRdb keeps only in-frame clonotypes and omits some of them. Found here are 150,000 to 200,000 clones, roughly 77% of them singletons; the top ten hold roughly 8.2%. Specimen: PBMCs. The receptors derive from a woman aged 40 to 49 in good health and CMV-seropositive.

The V gene is TRBV28, the J gene TRBJ2-7; D is perhaps TRBD2 (5 bases). Germline CDR1 MDHEN, CDR2 SYDVKM. The CDR3 runs to 16 residues. The V end was cut by 5 bases, the J end by 2 bases, with 19 bases between. CDR3 DNA sequence: TGTGCCAGCAGTCCCATTGGAGCGGTTTGGGCCTACGAGCAGTACTTC. It specifies CASSPIGAVWAYEQYF.

The CDR3 DNA is TGTGCCAGCAGCTTAGAGGACAGGCGTGAAGCTTTCTTT. It codes for CASSLEDRREAFF. The chain couples TRBV7-2 to TRBJ1-1; 7 bases map to TRBD1. This CDR3 region has 13 residues. With 1 base clipped from V and 7 bases from J, the junction kept 3 bases outside the gene matches. Germline-derived CDR1 and CDR2 are SGHTA and FQGNSA.

The rearrangement links TRBV6-1 to TRBJ2-3; TRBD2 matches 8 bases. The ends lost 6 bases at V and 2 bases at J; junction bases unmatched: 7. The CDR3 consists of 15 residues. Germline V gene sequence: CDR1 MNHNS, CDR2 SASEGT. The CDR3 DNA sequence: TGTGCCAGCAGGGCGGGGGGCTTCGACACAGATACGCAGTATTTT. Its protein is CASRAGGFDTDTQYF.

This chain links TRBV14 with TRBJ2-7, with 8 bases identical to TRBD1. The CDR3 runs 15 residues. V trimming: 4 bases; J trimming: 0 bases; junction bases outside the gene matches: 5. The germline V gene encodes CDR1 SGHDN and CDR2 FVKESK. The DNA for the CDR3 is TGTGCCAGCAGCCCGGGACAGGTTCGCTCCTACGAGCAGTACTTC. Amino acids: CASSPGQVRSYEQYF.